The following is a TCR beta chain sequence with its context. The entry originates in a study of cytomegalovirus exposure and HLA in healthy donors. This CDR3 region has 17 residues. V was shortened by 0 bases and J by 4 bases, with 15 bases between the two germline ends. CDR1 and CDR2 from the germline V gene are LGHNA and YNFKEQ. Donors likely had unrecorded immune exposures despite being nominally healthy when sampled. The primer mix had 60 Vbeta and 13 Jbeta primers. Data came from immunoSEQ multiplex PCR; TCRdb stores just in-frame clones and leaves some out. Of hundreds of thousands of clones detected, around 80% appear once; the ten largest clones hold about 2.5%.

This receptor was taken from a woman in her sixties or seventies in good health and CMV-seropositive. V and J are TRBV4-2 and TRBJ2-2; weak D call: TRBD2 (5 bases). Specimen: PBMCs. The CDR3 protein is CASSQDPNVGSTGELFF. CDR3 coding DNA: TGTGCCAGCAGCCAAGACCCCAATGTGGGGAGCACCGGGGAGCTGTTTTTT.